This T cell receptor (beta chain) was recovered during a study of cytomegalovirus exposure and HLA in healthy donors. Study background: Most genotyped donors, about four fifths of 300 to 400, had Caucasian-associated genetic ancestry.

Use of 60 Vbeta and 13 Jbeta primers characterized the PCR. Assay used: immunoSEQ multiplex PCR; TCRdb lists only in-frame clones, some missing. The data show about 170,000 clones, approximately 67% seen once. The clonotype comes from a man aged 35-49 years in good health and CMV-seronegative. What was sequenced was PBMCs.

The CDR3 loop is CASSPRQGNSGANVLTF. The DNA for the CDR3 is TGTGCCAGCAGCCCTCGACAGGGAAACTCTGGGGCCAACGTCCTGACTTTC. V and J are TRBV9 and TRBJ2-6, with 7 bases identical to TRBD1. This CDR3 has 17 amino acids. CDR1 and CDR2 from the germline V gene are SGDLS and YYNGEE. V was clipped by 4 bases and J by 0 bases; unmatched bases: 7. The variable domain in full, with the rest retrieved from reference TRBV9 and TRBJ2-6, is DSGVTQTPKHLITATGQRVTLRCSPRSGDLSVYWYQQSLDQGLQFLIQYYNGEERAKGNILERFSAQQFPDLHSELNLSSLELGDSALYFCASSPRQGNSGANVLTFGAGSRLTVL.